Sequencing of this TCR beta chain was carried out in a study of blood T cell repertoires in COVID-19. Study-wide background: Sources were T cells, B-cell-depleted T cells, or PBMCs; the material itself was cDNA or gDNA.

In the study's own analysis: Cell counts per sample came from amplifying reference gene primers. This table comes from immunoSEQ multiplex PCR, and its TCRdb copy is limited to in-frame clones, with some not included. The DNA gave D and trimming, while V, J and clone size come from that table. This sample yields about 210,000 clones, of which approximately 86% are seen a single time; roughly 3.8% belongs to the top ten. Germline loops: CDR1 MNHEY, CDR2 SVGAGI. V lost 8 bases, J lost 0 bases, and 17 bases lay in between. The CDR3 extends over 15 amino acids. Sequencing input: PBMCs or T cells enriched from blood (not recorded which). The sequence was collected from a woman between 35 and 50 years old with acute COVID-19. The chain joins TRBV6-5 to TRBJ2-7; possible D gene TRBD2, 5 bases. The CDR3 loop is CASCRIGRDSYEQYF. Written as DNA, the CDR3 is TGTGCCAGCTGTAGGATAGGTCGGGACTCCTACGAGCAGTACTTC.